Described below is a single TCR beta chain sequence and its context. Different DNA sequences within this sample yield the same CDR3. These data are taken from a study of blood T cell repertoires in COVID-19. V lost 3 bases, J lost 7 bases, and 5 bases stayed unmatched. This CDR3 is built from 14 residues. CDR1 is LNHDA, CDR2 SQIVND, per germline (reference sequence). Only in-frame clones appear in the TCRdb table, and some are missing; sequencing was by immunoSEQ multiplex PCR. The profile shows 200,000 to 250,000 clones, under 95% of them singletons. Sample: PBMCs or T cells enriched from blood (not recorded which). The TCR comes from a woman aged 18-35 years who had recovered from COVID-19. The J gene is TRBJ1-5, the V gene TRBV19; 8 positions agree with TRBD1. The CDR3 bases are TGTGCCAGTAGTATTGGACAGGGTGGGCAGCCCCAGCATTTT. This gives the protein CASSIGQGGQPQHF. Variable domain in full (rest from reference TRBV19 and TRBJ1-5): DGGITQSPKYLFRKEGQNVTLSCEQNLNHDAMYWYRQDPGQGLRLIYYSQIVNDFQKGDIAEGYSVSREKKESFPLTVTSAQKNPTAFYLCASSIGQGGQPQHFGDGTRLSIL.